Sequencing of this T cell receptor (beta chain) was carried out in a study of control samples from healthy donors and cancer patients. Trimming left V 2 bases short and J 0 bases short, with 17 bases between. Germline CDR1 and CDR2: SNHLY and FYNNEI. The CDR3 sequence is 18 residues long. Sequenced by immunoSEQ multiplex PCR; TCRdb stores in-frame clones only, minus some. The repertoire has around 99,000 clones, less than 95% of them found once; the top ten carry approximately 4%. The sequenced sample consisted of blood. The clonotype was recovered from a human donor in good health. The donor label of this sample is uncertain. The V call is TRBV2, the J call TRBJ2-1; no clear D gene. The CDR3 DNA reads TGTGCCAGCAGTGAAATGGCCCCATTTGAAAACTCCTACAATGAGCAGTTCTTC. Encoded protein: CASSEMAPFENSYNEQFF.